The rows below give T cell receptor beta chains drawn from one sample of a study of blood T cell repertoires in COVID-19. The table came from immunoSEQ multiplex PCR; TCRdb's copy has only in-frame clones and leaves some out. In the table there are tens of thousands of clones, 90% of which are singletons. Sequencing input: peripheral blood. These receptor sequences come from a man aged 45-65 years with COVID-19, enrolled during active disease. The CDR3 runs from the conserved cysteine through the conserved F or W. A D gene is named only where the DNA matches it firmly. Clone size is stated in some rows and not others, as once, few, many or a class when expanded.

d_gene: TRBD1
v_gene: TRBV6-5
abundance: -
j_gene: TRBJ2-7
CDR3nt: TGTGCCAGCAACCCGACAGGGCGGGCCAGCGAGCAGTACTTC
CDR3aa: CASNPTGRASEQYF

d_gene: -
v_gene: TRBV11-3
abundance: -
j_gene: TRBJ2-7
CDR3nt: TGTGCCAGCAGTACAGGGCTTAACTACGAGCAGTACTTC
CDR3aa: CASSTGLNYEQYF

d_gene: TRBD2
v_gene: TRBV3-1/TRBV3-2
abundance: -
j_gene: TRBJ2-1
CDR3nt: TGTGCCAGCAGCCACCTAGCGGGTGGGGACAATGAGCAGTTCTTC
CDR3aa: CASSHLAGGDNEQFF

d_gene: TRBD1
v_gene: TRBV10-3
abundance: once
j_gene: TRBJ2-5
CDR3nt: TGTGCCATCGCCCAACAGGGGGCAGGAGAGACCCAGTACTTC
CDR3aa: CAIAQQGAGETQYF

d_gene: TRBD1
v_gene: TRBV2
abundance: -
j_gene: TRBJ1-3
CDR3nt: TGTGCCAGCAGACCGGGACAGGGACGCTCTGGAAACACCATATATTTT
CDR3aa: CASRPGQGRSGNTIYF

d_gene: TRBD1
v_gene: TRBV2
abundance: -
j_gene: TRBJ1-2
CDR3nt: TGTGCCAGCAGGGCAAGACAGGGTCTGGGTGGCTACACCTTC
CDR3aa: CASRARQGLGGYTF

d_gene: -
v_gene: TRBV4-2
abundance: -
j_gene: TRBJ1-5
CDR3nt: TGTGCCAGCAGCCAAGTAGGGGATAGCAATCAGCCCCAGCATTTT
CDR3aa: CASSQVGDSNQPQHF

d_gene: -
v_gene: TRBV19
abundance: -
j_gene: TRBJ1-6
CDR3nt: TGTGCCAGTAGTATCTGGGGGCGGACCCAAAATTCACCCCTCCACTTT
CDR3aa: CASSIWGRTQNSPLHF

d_gene: TRBD1
v_gene: TRBV6-5
abundance: once
j_gene: TRBJ1-2
CDR3nt: TGTGCCAGCAGTTACTCGCGGACAGGGGGCAACTATGGCTACACCTTC
CDR3aa: CASSYSRTGGNYGYTF

d_gene: TRBD1
v_gene: TRBV5-5
abundance: -
j_gene: TRBJ2-7
CDR3nt: TGTGCCAGCAGCTTGGGGGGCACCCCCGGGACAGGGAGTTTGGAGCAGTACTTC
CDR3aa: CASSLGGTPGTGSLEQYF

d_gene: -
v_gene: TRBV7-8
abundance: -
j_gene: TRBJ2-7
CDR3nt: TGTGCCAGCAGCTTCGCCAGGGTAGAGTACGAGCAGTACTTC
CDR3aa: CASSFARVEYEQYF

d_gene: -
v_gene: TRBV1
abundance: once
j_gene: TRBJ2-5
CDR3nt: TGCACCAGCCACGAGAAGGGACCGAGGACTAGCGGATACCAAGAGACCCAGTACTTC
CDR3aa: CTSHEKGPRTSGYQETQYF

d_gene: -
v_gene: TRBV7-2
abundance: -
j_gene: TRBJ1-1
CDR3nt: TGTGCCAGCAGCTTAACCAGGGGTCCAGAAGCTTTCTTT
CDR3aa: CASSLTRGPEAFF

d_gene: -
v_gene: TRBV6-2/TRBV6-3
abundance: -
j_gene: TRBJ1-1
CDR3nt: TGTGCCAGCAGTTACTCGGAGGGGAACACTGAAGCTTTCTTT
CDR3aa: CASSYSEGNTEAFF

d_gene: TRBD1
v_gene: TRBV4-3
abundance: -
j_gene: TRBJ2-7
CDR3nt: TGCGCCAGCAGCTTCGGACAGGGGGGGTACGAGCAGTACTTC
CDR3aa: CASSFGQGGYEQYF

d_gene: -
v_gene: TRBV5-1
abundance: -
j_gene: TRBJ2-3
CDR3nt: TGCGCCAGCAGCTTGGGCGGCAAACTCACAGATACGCAGTATTTT
CDR3aa: CASSLGGKLTDTQYF